In this sample, the clone carrying this TCR beta chain turned up a few times. The CDR3 totals 14 residues. Germline CDR1 is SGHRS and CDR2 is YFSETQ. Trimming stripped 4 bases from V and 5 bases from J, with 15 bases between. This sample was included in a study of blood T cell repertoires in COVID-19. Across the whole study: From T cells, B-cell-depleted T cells, or PBMCs came the material, which was cDNA or gDNA.

As originally analysed: By means of reference gene primer amplification, nucleated cell counts were estimated. Produced via immunoSEQ multiplex PCR; TCRdb's table is partial and in-frame only. V and J calls and clone size follow that table, whereas D and trimming were derived from the DNA. The profile shows 230,000 or so clones, around 86% of them singletons. The TCR sequence derives from a human donor in a cohort sampled during active COVID-19. The V and J genes are TRBV5-1 and TRBJ2-5; D is perhaps TRBD2 (6 bases). The sequenced material came from peripheral blood. In DNA, the CDR3 is TGCGCCAGCAGCCCGTATACGGCGGGGGAGACCCAGTACTTC. It encodes CASSPYTAGETQYF.